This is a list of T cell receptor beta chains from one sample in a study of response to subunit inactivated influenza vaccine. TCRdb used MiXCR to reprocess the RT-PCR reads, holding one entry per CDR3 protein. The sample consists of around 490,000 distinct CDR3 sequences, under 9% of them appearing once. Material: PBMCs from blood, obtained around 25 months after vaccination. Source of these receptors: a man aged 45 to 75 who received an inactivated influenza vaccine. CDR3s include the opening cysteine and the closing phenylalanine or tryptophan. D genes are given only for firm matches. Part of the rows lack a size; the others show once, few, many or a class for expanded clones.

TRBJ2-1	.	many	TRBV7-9	CATRAGSSYNEQFF	TGTGCCACCAGGGCGGGTAGCTCCTACAATGAGCAGTTCTTC
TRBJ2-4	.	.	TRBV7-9	CASSPSLNIQYF	TGTGCCAGCAGCCCGTCCCTAAACATTCAGTACTTC
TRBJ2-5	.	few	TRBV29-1	CSVVGQGRWETQYF	TGCAGCGTTGTTGGGCAGGGTAGGTGGGAGACCCAGTACTTC
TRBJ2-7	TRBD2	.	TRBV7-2	CASSWGGFDYEQYF	TGTGCCAGCAGCTGGGGGGGGTTTGATTACGAGCAGTACTTC
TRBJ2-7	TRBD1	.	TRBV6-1	CASSRQGEGVYEQYF	TGTGCCAGCAGTCGACAGGGAGAAGGGGTCTACGAGCAGTACTTC
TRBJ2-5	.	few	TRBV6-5	CASSYPWGAGDVETQYF	TGTGCCAGCAGTTACCCTTGGGGGGCAGGGGACGTGGAGACCCAGTACTTC
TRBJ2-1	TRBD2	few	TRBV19	CASSIDHGGDEQFF	TGTGCCAGTAGTATAGATCATGGGGGGGACGAGCAGTTCTTC
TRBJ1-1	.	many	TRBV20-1	CSARVGVTEAFF	TGCAGTGCTAGAGTGGGAGTCACTGAAGCTTTCTTT
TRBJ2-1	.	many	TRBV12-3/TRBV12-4	CASSPYSGYNEQFF	TGTGCCAGCAGTCCGTACAGCGGTTACAATGAGCAGTTCTTC
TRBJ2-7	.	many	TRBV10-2	CASSGRNYEQYF	TGCGCCAGCAGTGGACGCAACTACGAGCAGTACTTC
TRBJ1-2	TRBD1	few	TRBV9	CASSIGTASNYGYTF	TGTGCCAGCAGCATCGGGACAGCGTCTAACTATGGCTACACCTTC
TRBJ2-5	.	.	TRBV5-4	CASSLIPNRETQYF	TGTGCCAGCAGCTTGATCCCCAACCGGGAGACCCAGTACTTC
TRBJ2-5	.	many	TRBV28	CATSGPGETQYF	TGTGCCACTTCGGGGCCGGGGGAGACCCAGTACTTC
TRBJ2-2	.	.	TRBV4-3	CASSQVFSGLADHTGELFF	TGCGCCAGCAGCCAAGTTTTTTCGGGGCTTGCAGACCACACCGGGGAGCTGTTTTTT
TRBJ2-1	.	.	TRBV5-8	CASSIQTVYNEQFF	TGTGCCAGCAGCATTCAGACAGTATACAATGAGCAGTTCTTC
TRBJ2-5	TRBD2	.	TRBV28	CASGLAGAQETQYF	TGTGCCAGCGGACTAGCGGGGGCCCAAGAGACCCAGTACTTC
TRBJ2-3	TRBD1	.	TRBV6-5	CASSYTRQGSSTDTQYF	TGTGCCAGCAGTTACACCAGACAGGGGTCCTCGACAGATACGCAGTATTTT
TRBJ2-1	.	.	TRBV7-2	CASSLVTSRGSEQFF	TGTGCCAGCAGCTTAGTTACTAGCAGGGGTAGTGAGCAGTTCTTC
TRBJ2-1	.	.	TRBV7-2	CASSLTPPAGEQFF	TGTGCCAGCAGCCTTACGCCGCCCGCGGGTGAGCAGTTCTTC
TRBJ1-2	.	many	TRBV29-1	CSVERPAYGYTF	TGCAGCGTTGAAAGGCCAGCCTATGGCTACACCTTC
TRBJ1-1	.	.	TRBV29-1	CSVVYTYTEAFF	TGCAGCGTTGTGTACACCTACACTGAAGCTTTCTTT
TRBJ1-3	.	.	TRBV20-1	CSARDRTAPFNTIYF	TGCAGTGCTAGAGATCGAACGGCGCCGTTCAACACCATATATTTT
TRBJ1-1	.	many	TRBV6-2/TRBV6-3	CASVRGGSGGTEAFF	TGTGCCAGCGTCAGGGGTGGCAGCGGAGGCACTGAAGCTTTCTTT
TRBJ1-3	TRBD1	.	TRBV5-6	CASRLQGARGNTIYF	TGTGCCAGCAGATTACAGGGGGCGCGTGGAAACACCATATATTTT
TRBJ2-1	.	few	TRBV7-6	CASSEFSSYNEQFF	TGTGCCAGCAGCGAATTTAGCTCCTACAATGAGCAGTTCTTC
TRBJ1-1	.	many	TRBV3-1	CASSQPPGEAFF	TGTGCCAGCAGCCAACCCCCGGGGGAAGCTTTCTTT
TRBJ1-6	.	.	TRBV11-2	CASSRLALTGPSSYNSPLHF	TGTGCCAGCAGCAGGTTGGCTCTTACGGGCCCGAGCTCCTATAATTCACCCCTCCACTTT